This TCR beta chain emerged from a study of pediatric ulcerative colitis. The assay was immunoSEQ multiplex PCR, and TCRdb's table has in-frame clones only and misses some. The sample lists around 64,000 clones, around four fifths seen once, with over 4% in the top ten. On this clone itself: The sample holds other DNA sequences that translate to the same CDR3.

The specimen sequenced was blood. The receptor comes from a boy aged 10-17 years with moderate ulcerative colitis.

In nucleotides, the CDR3 is TGCGCCAGCAGCTTGGGACAGAGCAAAAACATTCAGTACTTC. It codes for CASSLGQSKNIQYF. The chain employs TRBV5-1 and TRBJ2-4; TRBD1 might be the D (5 bases). Looked up from germline, CDR1 is SGHRS and CDR2 is YFSETQ. The CDR3 covers 14 residues. The ends were cut back, 0 bases at V and 3 bases at J, with 7 bases in the middle.